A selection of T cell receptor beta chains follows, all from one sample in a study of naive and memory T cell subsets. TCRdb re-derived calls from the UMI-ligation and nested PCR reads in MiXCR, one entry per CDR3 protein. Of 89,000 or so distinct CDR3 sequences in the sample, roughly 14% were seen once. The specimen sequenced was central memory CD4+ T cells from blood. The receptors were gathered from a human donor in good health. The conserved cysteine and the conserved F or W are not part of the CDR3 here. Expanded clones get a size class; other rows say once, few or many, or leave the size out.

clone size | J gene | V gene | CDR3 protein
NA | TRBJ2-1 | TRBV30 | AWSVRGNEQF
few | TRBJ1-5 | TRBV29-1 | SVGEGQQPQH
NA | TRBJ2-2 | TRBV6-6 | ASRGATGELF
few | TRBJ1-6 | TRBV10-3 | AISESTGLGLSSPLH
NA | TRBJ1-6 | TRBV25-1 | ASSGGGRSSYNSPLH
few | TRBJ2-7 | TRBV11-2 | ASSLDPGGSYEQY
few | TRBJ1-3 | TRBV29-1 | SGTGSGNTIY
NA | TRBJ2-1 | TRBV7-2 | ASSPGTASYNEQF
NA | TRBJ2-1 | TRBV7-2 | ASSWGQGWNAQF
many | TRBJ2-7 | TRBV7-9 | ASSPLLAEQY
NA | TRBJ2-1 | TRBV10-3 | AISAAGATYNEQF
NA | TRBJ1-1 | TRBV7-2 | ASSERMGTEAF
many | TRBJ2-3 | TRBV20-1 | SARDRTRGGADTQY
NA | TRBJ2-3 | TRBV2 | ASSEAKSTLAGVDTQY
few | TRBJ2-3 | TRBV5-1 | ASSWEGQGTDTQY
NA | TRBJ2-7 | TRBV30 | AWSSLPTSGGSYEQY
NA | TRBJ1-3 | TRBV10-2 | ASTPEPGNSGNTIY
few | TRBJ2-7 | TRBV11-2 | ASSRTSGSYEQY
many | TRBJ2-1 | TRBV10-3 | AIRGGDEQF
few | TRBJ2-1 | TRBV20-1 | SAMGRTSGIVNEQF
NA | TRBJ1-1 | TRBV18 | ASSKTEGRTEAF
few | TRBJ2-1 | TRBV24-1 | ATSDVASGKGNEQF
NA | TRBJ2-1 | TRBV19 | ASRPTRGYNEQF
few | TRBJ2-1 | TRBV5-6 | ASSPDRGRNNEQF
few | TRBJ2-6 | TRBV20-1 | SALRGTFSGANVLT
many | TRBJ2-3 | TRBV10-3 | AIRAGNLADTQY
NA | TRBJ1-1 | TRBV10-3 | AISRGTEAF
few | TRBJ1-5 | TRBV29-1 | SVLPSGQANQPQH
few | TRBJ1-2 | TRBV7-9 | ASSLDAGRGYT
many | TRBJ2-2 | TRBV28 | ASSSSGVRTGELF
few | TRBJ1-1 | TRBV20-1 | SARRRVNTEAF
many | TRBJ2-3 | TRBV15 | ATSRDSAFWRTETDTQY
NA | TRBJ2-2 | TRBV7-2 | ASSLVLSTGELF
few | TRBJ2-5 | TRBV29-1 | SVNRETETQY
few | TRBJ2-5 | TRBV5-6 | ASSFRVSVRETQY
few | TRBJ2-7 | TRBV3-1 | ASSQGLVLAVDEQY
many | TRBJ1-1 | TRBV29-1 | SVVRGVNTEAF
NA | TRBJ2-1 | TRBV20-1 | SARRLMAYNEQF
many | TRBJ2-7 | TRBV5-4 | ASSQDPVSSYEQY
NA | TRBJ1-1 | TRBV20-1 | SARKGNTEAF
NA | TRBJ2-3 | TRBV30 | AWSVGVAGVADTQY
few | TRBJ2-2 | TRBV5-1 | ASRTQGATGELF
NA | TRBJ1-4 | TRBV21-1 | ASSLSPRGANTNEKLF
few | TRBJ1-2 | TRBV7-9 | ASRPTSWNYGYT
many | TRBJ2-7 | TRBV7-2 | ASSRGLAAVNEQY
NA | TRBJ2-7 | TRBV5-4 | ASSLGAPPDYEQY
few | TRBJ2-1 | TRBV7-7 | ASSLEDGAYNEQF
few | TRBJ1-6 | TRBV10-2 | ASSEWGTSDSPLH
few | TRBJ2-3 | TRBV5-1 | ASSRDADTQY
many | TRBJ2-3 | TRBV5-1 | ASSPRLAEMDTQY
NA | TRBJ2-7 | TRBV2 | ASVGGQGSFEQY
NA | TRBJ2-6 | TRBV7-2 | ASSPLFPSGANVLT
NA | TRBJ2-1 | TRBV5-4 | ASSSPPSSYNEQF
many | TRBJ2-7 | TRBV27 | ASSRKTPGQGGYEQY
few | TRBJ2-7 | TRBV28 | ASSLAVARRAYEQY
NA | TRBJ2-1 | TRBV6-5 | ASSYSMLQGRNEQF
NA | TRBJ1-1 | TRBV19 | ASSMWGQGWGTEAF
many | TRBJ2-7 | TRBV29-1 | SVEHRGGEQY
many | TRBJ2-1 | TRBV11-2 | ASSSPRRSYNEQF